This T cell receptor (beta chain) was retrieved from a study of vaccination effects on CD4 cells after COVID-19. Study-wide background: Relative to the second dose, post-vaccine samples were obtained a median of 72 days later.

The assay was immunoSEQ multiplex PCR, and TCRdb's table has in-frame clones only and misses some. In the table there are under 20,000 clones, around 64% of which are singletons. Study-level points and caveats: Healthy vaccine recipients' vaccine-induced clones were almost all SARS-CoV-2 mono-reactive.

The CDR3 is 14 residues long. Germline V lookup: CDR1 LGHNA, CDR2 YNFKEQ. Trimming took off 4 bases at V and 3 bases at J, with 13 bases between the two ends. On this clone: The antigen is unknown.

Antigen-specific CD4+ T cells were expanded (with viral peptide pools) by the ViraFEST assay ahead of sequencing. Researchers isolated CD4+ T cells once approximately 10 days of culture had elapsed. Of the BNT162b2 and mRNA-1273 vaccines, participants received two doses of one or the other. The chain couples TRBV4-2 to TRBJ2-7; D is unclear. Here the sequenced sample was CD4+ T cells from PBMCs cultured with SARS-CoV-2 spike peptides, taken after COVID-19 vaccination. The TCR comes from a human donor who received a COVID-19 vaccine. Here the CDR3 reads CASSPTRTVYEQYF. The CDR3 nucleotides are TGTGCCAGCAGCCCCACACGTACGGTCTACGAGCAGTACTTC.